A selection of T cell receptor beta chains follows, all from one sample in a study of CXCR3-negative and CXCR3-positive naive CD8 T cells. TCRdb reprocessed the 5' RACE reads; each CDR3 protein has one entry and no DNA is given. Its table records approximately 45,000 distinct CDR3 sequences. Sequencing was carried out using memory CD8+ T cells from blood. These receptors originate from a human donor in good health. Some clones in this sample may be carry-over from other donors' samples. CDR3s include the opening cysteine and the closing phenylalanine or tryptophan. Fields, in order: V gene, J gene, CDR3 protein.

>TRBV19|TRBJ1-3
CASRDIGSGNTIYF
>TRBV24-1|TRBJ2-5
CATSDSGGGPNGETQYF
>TRBV23-1|TRBJ2-5
CASRLRGLSQETQYF
>TRBV28|TRBJ2-5
CASSLAELASGAETQYF
>TRBV28|TRBJ1-1
CASRLQGNAEAFF
>TRBV5-1|TRBJ2-3
CASRRTGGAATDTQYF
>TRBV15|TRBJ2-2
CATSDLGEPNTGELFF
>TRBV6-4|TRBJ2-3
CASSAGTGGADTQYF
>TRBV29-1|TRBJ1-1
CSVGQGVEAFF
>TRBV24-1|TRBJ1-5
CATSDSWNQPQHF
>TRBV29-1|TRBJ2-1
CSVVIPDSYNEQFF
>TRBV5-6|TRBJ1-2
CASSLGSAYYGYTF
>TRBV4-3|TRBJ2-7
CASSQVWTSSSYEQYF
>TRBV6-6|TRBJ2-7
CASSYSSSKSYEQYF
>TRBV6-1|TRBJ2-1
CASLERDWANEQFF
>TRBV29-1|TRBJ2-7
CSVEGVAGAYEQYF